This is a list of T cell receptor beta chains from one sample in a study of blood T cell repertoires in COVID-19. TCRdb's table, derived via immunoSEQ multiplex PCR, lists solely in-frame clones and lacks some. Of over 15,000 clones listed, about 91% are singletons. The sequencing input was peripheral blood. These receptors all come from a human donor in a cohort sampled during active COVID-19. Both conserved end residues are part of each CDR3. Each record gives: V gene, clone size, J gene, D gene, CDR3 protein, CDR3 DNA. D genes are given only for firm matches. The size entry is marked missing in some rows and otherwise reads once, few, many or a size class.

>TRBV9|NA|TRBJ1-3|TRBD1
CASSEGTGPRGNTIYF
TGTGCCAGCAGCGAGGGGACAGGGCCCAGAGGAAACACCATATATTTT
>TRBV5-1|NA|TRBJ1-1|TRBD1
CASRPGTETEAFF
TGCGCCAGCAGACCCGGGACAGAGACTGAAGCTTTCTTT
>TRBV6-5|once|TRBJ2-2|TRBD1
CASRKTGGKGGELFF
TGTGCCAGCAGAAAGACAGGGGGGAAAGGCGGGGAGCTGTTTTTT
>TRBV28|few|TRBJ1-3|NA
CASRSPGTNSGNTIYF
TGTGCCAGCAGATCCCCCGGGACAAACTCTGGAAACACCATATATTTT
>TRBV7-9|NA|TRBJ1-5|TRBD1
CASSEGTGLSQPQHF
TGTGCCAGCAGCGAAGGGACAGGGCTTAGTCAGCCCCAGCATTTT
>TRBV6-6|NA|TRBJ1-4|NA
CASRTGDNNEKLFF
TGTGCCAGCAGGACTGGGGACAATAATGAAAAACTGTTTTTT
>TRBV7-2|NA|TRBJ1-4|NA
CASSLFGEANEKLFF
TGTGCCAGCAGCTTATTCGGAGAAGCAAATGAAAAACTGTTTTTT
>TRBV7-2|NA|TRBJ2-5|TRBD1
CASRPLRDRGWETQYF
TGTGCCAGCAGACCCCTTCGGGACAGGGGTTGGGAGACCCAGTACTTC
>TRBV7-9|NA|TRBJ2-1|TRBD1
CASSSQGARGEQFF
TGTGCCAGCAGCTCACAGGGGGCGCGGGGTGAGCAGTTCTTC
>TRBV5-1|NA|TRBJ2-1|NA
CASSLEQYYNEQFF
TGCGCCAGCAGCTTGGAACAGTACTACAATGAGCAGTTCTTC
>TRBV2|NA|TRBJ2-3|NA
CASSVIGLNGADTQYF
TGTGCCAGCAGTGTAATAGGCCTCAACGGGGCAGATACGCAGTATTTT
>TRBV2|NA|TRBJ2-3|TRBD2
CASRAGTTDGDTQYF
TGTGCCAGCAGGGCCGGGACTACCGACGGGGATACGCAGTATTTT
>TRBV7-8|NA|TRBJ2-3|NA
CASSSGTDTQYF
TGTGCCAGCAGCTCTGGCACAGATACGCAGTATTTT
>TRBV11-1|NA|TRBJ2-1|NA
CASSPRQGSYNEQFF
TGTGCCAGCAGCCCCAGGCAGGGATCCTACAATGAGCAGTTCTTC
>TRBV6-5|NA|TRBJ1-1|TRBD1
CASSYGTGAEAFF
TGTGCCAGCAGTTACGGTACAGGGGCTGAAGCTTTCTTT
>TRBV6-6|once|TRBJ2-7|NA
CASSLSGGALYEQYF
TGTGCCAGCAGTCTGTCGGGCGGGGCGCTCTACGAGCAGTACTTC
>TRBV19|NA|TRBJ1-1|TRBD1
CASSPRTGGETEAFF
TGTGCCAGTAGTCCGAGGACAGGGGGCGAAACTGAAGCTTTCTTT
>TRBV5-5|NA|TRBJ2-1|TRBD2
CASSVSGGAENEQFF
TGTGCCAGCAGCGTTAGCGGGGGGGCTGAGAATGAGCAGTTCTTC
>TRBV6-5|NA|TRBJ2-1|NA
CASSSPGGAYEQFF
TGTGCCAGCAGTAGCCCTGGGGGGGCTTATGAGCAGTTCTTC
>TRBV7-8|few|TRBJ2-7|NA
CASRGSANPYEQYF
TGTGCCAGCAGAGGTTCAGCGAACCCCTACGAGCAGTACTTC
>TRBV11-2|NA|TRBJ2-1|NA
CASSISRNEQFF
TGTGCCAGCAGCATCTCTAGAAATGAGCAGTTCTTC
>TRBV5-1|NA|TRBJ1-5|TRBD1
CASSDTGTGTRQPQHF
TGCGCCAGCAGCGACACCGGGACAGGGACGCGGCAGCCCCAGCATTTT
>TRBV19|NA|TRBJ1-6|NA
CASNGQTNNSPLHF
TGTGCCAGTAACGGACAGACTAATAATTCACCCCTCCACTTT
>TRBV21-1|NA|TRBJ2-1|NA
CASSRAMVQTGKNEQFF
TGTGCCAGCAGTCGCGCGATGGTCCAGACAGGGAAAAATGAGCAGTTCTTC
>TRBV28|NA|TRBJ1-5|NA
CASSSRRGGNQPQHF
TGTGCCAGCAGTTCGAGACGGGGGGGAAATCAGCCCCAGCATTTT
>TRBV6-6|NA|TRBJ2-7|TRBD2
CASRPVLAGGHYEQYF
TGTGCCAGCAGGCCCGTCCTAGCGGGGGGTCACTACGAGCAGTACTTC
>TRBV24-1|NA|TRBJ2-2|TRBD2
CATRGSGDTGELFF
TGTGCCACCAGGGGTAGCGGGGACACCGGGGAGCTGTTTTTT
>TRBV7-6|NA|TRBJ2-2|NA
CASSLGVPGGAGELFF
TGTGCCAGCAGCTTAGGCGTTCCCGGTGGAGCCGGGGAGCTGTTTTTT
>TRBV27|NA|TRBJ1-2|TRBD1
CASSPDRANGYTF
TGTGCCAGCAGTCCGGACAGGGCCAATGGCTACACCTTC
>TRBV28|NA|TRBJ1-2|TRBD1
CASKPALGTAYGYTF
TGTGCCAGCAAACCCGCCCTCGGGACAGCCTATGGCTACACCTTC
>TRBV28|NA|TRBJ1-2|NA
CASRREIEIYGYTF
TGTGCCAGCAGAAGGGAGATTGAGATCTATGGCTACACCTTC
>TRBV7-3|NA|TRBJ2-1|TRBD2
CASSLTSGGYDEQFF
TGTGCCAGCAGCTTAACTAGCGGGGGATATGATGAGCAGTTCTTC
>TRBV9|NA|TRBJ2-5|TRBD1
CASSPGTVTETQYF
TGTGCCAGCAGCCCCGGGACAGTTACGGAGACCCAGTACTTC
>TRBV5-1|NA|TRBJ1-1|NA
CASRRDILLDTEAFF
TGCGCCAGCAGACGGGACATCCTATTGGACACTGAAGCTTTCTTT
>TRBV7-3|NA|TRBJ2-5|NA
CASSLRGGHGETQYF
TGTGCCAGCAGCCTCAGAGGAGGCCACGGGGAGACCCAGTACTTC
>TRBV5-1|once|TRBJ2-5|NA
CASSIGEETQYF
TGCGCCAGCAGTATAGGGGAAGAGACCCAGTACTTC
>TRBV5-1|NA|TRBJ1-5|TRBD1
CASSSGQGDQPQHF
TGCGCCAGCAGCTCTGGACAGGGTGATCAGCCCCAGCATTTT
>TRBV11-2|once|TRBJ2-5|NA
CASSLVAGRETQYF
TGTGCCAGCAGCTTAGTAGCAGGGAGGGAGACCCAGTACTTC
>TRBV4-1|NA|TRBJ2-5|TRBD1
CASSQDMDRWCLERETQYF
TGCGCCAGCAGCCAAGACATGGACAGGTGGTGCCTTGAGCGGGAGACCCAGTACTTC
>TRBV3-1/TRBV3-2|NA|TRBJ1-3|NA
CASSHARASGNTIYF
TGTGCCAGCAGCCACGCCAGGGCCTCTGGAAACACCATATATTTT
>TRBV3-1/TRBV3-2|once|TRBJ2-2|TRBD2
CASSRGLAGITGELFF
TGTGCCAGCAGCCGGGGACTAGCGGGGATCACCGGGGAGCTGTTTTTT
>TRBV9|once|TRBJ2-3|TRBD2
CASSVVGRGDSDTQYF
TGTGCCAGCAGCGTAGTTGGACGGGGGGACTCCGATACGCAGTATTTT
>TRBV29-1|NA|TRBJ2-7|TRBD1
CSVLGQGIREQYF
TGCAGCGTTCTCGGACAGGGAATTCGCGAGCAGTACTTC
>TRBV21-1|once|TRBJ1-5|NA
CASSRRDNQPQHF
TGTGCCAGCTCGAGGCGAGACAATCAGCCCCAGCATTTT
>TRBV10-3|NA|TRBJ1-2|NA
CAISGGANYGYTF
TGTGCCATCAGCGGCGGGGCTAACTATGGCTACACCTTC
>TRBV9|NA|TRBJ2-2|NA
CASSVRTDYNTGELFF
TGTGCCAGCAGCGTCCGGACGGACTATAACACCGGGGAGCTGTTTTTT
>TRBV19|NA|TRBJ2-1|TRBD1
CASSITARTGNNEQFF
TGTGCCAGTAGTATAACGGCGCGGACAGGGAACAATGAGCAGTTCTTC